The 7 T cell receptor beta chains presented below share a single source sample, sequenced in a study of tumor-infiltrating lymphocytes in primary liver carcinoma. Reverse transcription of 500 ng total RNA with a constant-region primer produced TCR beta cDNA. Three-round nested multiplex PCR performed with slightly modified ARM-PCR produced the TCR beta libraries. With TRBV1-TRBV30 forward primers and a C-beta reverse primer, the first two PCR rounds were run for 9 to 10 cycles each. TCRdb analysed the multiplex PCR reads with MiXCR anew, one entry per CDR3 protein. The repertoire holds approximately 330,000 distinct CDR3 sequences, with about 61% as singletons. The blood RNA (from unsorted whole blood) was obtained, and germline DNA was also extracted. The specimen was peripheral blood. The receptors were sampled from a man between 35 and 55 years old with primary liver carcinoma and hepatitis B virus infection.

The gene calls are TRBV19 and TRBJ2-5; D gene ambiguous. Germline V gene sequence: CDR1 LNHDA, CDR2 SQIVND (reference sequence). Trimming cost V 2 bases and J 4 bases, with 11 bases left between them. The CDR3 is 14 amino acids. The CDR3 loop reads CASSIPGLGETQYF. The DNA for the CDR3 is TGTGCCAGTAGTATACCCGGGCTAGGAGAGACCCAGTACTTC.

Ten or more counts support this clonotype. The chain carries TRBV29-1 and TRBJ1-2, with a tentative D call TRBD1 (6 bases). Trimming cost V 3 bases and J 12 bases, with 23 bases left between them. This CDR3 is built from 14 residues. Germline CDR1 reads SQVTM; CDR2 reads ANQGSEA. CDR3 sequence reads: CSVDRPAAGGLHTF. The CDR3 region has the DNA TGCAGCGTTGATAGGCCGGCAGCTGGGGGGCTACACACCTTC.

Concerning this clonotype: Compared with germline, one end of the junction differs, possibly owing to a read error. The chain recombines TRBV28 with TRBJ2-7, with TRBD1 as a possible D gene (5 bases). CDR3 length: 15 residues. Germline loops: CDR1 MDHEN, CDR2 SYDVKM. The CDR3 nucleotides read TGTACCAGCAGTTGGACCGACAGAATAGCCTACGAGCAGTACTTC. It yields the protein CTSSWTDRIAYEQYF.

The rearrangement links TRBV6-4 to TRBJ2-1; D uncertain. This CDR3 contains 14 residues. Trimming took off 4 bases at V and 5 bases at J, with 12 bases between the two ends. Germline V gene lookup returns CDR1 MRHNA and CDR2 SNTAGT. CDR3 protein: CASSGVAGDNEQFF. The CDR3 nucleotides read TGTGCCAGCAGTGGCGTGGCTGGAGACAATGAGCAGTTCTTC.

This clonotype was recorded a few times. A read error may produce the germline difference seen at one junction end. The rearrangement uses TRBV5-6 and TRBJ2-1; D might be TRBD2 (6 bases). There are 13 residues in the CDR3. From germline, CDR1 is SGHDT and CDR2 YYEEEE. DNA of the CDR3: TGTGCCAGCCGACACAGTGGAGGGGATGAGCAGTTGTTC. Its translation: CASRHSGGDEQLF. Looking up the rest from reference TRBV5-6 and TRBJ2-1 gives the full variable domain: DAGVTQSPTHLIKTRGQQVTLRCSPKSGHDTVSWYQQALGQGPQFIFQYYEEEERQRGNFPDRFSGHQFPNYSSELNVNALLLGDSALYLCASRHSGGDEQLFGPGTRLTVL.

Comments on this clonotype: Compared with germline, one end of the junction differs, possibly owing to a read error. CDR3 loop: CAWSVGGVGANILTF. As DNA, the CDR3 is TGTGCCTGGAGTGTGGGTGGGGTCGGGGCCAACATCCTGACTTTC. The V and J genes are TRBV30 and TRBJ2-6; D is possibly TRBD1 or TRBD2 (5 bases each). The CDR3 consists of 15 residues. Germline assignment: CDR1 GTSNPN and CDR2 SVGIG (reference sequence).

CDR3 bases: TGTGCCAGGAGCCCCGGACTAGCGGTCTACAATGAGCAGTTCTTC. This translates into CARSPGLAVYNEQFF. V is TRBV7-9 and J is TRBJ2-1; 10 bases match TRBD2. The V segment lost 9 bases and the J segment 3 bases; nucleotides outside the gene matches: 8. Germline V gene lookup returns CDR1 SEHNR and CDR2 FQNEAQ (reference sequence). There are 15 residues in the CDR3.